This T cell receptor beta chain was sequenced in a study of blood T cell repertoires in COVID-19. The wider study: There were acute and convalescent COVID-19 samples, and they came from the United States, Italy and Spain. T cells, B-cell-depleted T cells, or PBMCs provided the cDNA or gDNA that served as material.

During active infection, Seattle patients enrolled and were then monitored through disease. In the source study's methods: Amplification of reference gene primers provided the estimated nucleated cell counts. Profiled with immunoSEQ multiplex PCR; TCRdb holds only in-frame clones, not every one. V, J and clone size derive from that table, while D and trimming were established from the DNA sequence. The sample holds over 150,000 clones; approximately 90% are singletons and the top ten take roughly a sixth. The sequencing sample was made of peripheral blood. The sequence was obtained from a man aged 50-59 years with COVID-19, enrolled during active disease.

CDR3 protein: CASSPWTENTGELFF. CDR3 bases: TGTGCCAGCAGCCCCTGGACAGAGAACACCGGGGAGCTGTTTTTT. The chain is built from TRBV3-1 (or the pseudogene TRBV3-2) and TRBJ2-2, with a possible D match to TRBD1 (6 bases). CDR1 LGHDT and CDR2 YNNKEL come from the germline V gene (reference sequence). The CDR3 is 15 amino acids. V was shortened by 4 bases and J by 1 base, with 10 bases between the two germline ends.